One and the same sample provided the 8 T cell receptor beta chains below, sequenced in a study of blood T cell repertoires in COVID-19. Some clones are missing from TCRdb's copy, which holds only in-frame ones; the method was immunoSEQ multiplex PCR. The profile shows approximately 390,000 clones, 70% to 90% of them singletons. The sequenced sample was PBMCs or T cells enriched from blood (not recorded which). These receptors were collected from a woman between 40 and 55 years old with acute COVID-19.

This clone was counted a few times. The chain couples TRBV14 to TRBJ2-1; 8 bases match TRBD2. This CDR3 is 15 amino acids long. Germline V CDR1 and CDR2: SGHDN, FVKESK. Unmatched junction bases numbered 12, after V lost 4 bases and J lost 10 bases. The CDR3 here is CASSPHGRGAQEQFF. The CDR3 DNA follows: TGTGCCAGCAGCCCCCATGGGCGGGGGGCTCAAGAGCAGTTCTTC.

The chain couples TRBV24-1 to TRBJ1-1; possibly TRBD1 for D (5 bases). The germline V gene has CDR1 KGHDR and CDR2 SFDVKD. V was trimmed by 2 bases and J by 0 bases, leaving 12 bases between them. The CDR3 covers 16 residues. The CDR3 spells CATSDSSDSLNTEAFF. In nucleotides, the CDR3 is TGTGCCACCAGTGATTCCTCCGACAGCCTGAACACTGAAGCTTTCTTT.

The CDR3 coding sequence is TGTGCCAGCAGCTTGGGGGGGGGCAACACTGAAGCTTTCTTT. It translates to CASSLGGGNTEAFF. The V and J genes are TRBV5-4 and TRBJ1-1, with D possibly TRBD1 on 6 matching bases. Germline V CDR1 and CDR2: SGHNT, YYREEE (reference sequence). Trimming cost V 0 bases and J 2 bases, with 8 bases left between them. This CDR3 contains 14 residues. Looking up the rest from reference TRBV5-4 and TRBJ1-1 gives the full variable domain: ETGVTQSPTHLIKTRGQQVTLRCSSQSGHNTVSWYQQALGQGPQFIFQYYREEENGRGNFPPRFSGLQFPNYSSELNVNALELDDSALYLCASSLGGGNTEAFFGQGTRLTVV.

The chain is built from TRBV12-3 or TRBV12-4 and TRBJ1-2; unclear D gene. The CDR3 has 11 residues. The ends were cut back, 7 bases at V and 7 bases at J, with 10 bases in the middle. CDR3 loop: CASKIGSGYTF. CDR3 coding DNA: TGTGCCAGCAAAATAGGGAGTGGCTACACCTTC.

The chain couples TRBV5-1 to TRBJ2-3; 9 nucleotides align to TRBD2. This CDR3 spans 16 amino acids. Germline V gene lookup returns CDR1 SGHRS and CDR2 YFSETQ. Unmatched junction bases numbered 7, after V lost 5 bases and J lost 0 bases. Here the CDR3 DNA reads TGCGCCAGCAGAGCGGGGGGAGCGAGAAGCACAGATACGCAGTATTTT. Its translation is CASRAGGARSTDTQYF.

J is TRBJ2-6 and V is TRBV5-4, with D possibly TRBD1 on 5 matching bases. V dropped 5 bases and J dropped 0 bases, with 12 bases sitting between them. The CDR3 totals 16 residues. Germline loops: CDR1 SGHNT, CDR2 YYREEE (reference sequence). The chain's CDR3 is CASSFDSFSGANVLTF. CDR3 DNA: TGTGCCAGCAGTTTTGACAGCTTCTCTGGGGCCAACGTCCTGACTTTC.

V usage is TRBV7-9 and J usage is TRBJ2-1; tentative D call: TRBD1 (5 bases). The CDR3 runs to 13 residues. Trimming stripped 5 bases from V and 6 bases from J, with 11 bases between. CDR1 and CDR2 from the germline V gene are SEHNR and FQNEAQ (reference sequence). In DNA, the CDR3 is TGTGCCAGCAGCCCCCAGGGTCCCAATGAGCAGTTCTTC. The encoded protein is CASSPQGPNEQFF.

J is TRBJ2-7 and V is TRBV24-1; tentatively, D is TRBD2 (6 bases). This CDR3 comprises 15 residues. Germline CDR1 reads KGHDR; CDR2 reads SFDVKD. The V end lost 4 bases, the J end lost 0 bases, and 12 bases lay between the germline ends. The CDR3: CATSEASASSYEQYF. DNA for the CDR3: TGTGCCACCAGTGAGGCTAGCGCAAGCTCCTACGAGCAGTACTTC.